Listed below are T cell receptor beta chains from one sample, sequenced in a study of blood T cell repertoires in COVID-19. This table comes from immunoSEQ multiplex PCR, and its TCRdb copy is limited to in-frame clones, with some not included. The sample lists under 250,000 clones, 70% to 90% seen once, with around 2.5% in the top ten. Sequenced input: peripheral blood. These receptor sequences come from a woman in her 70s with COVID-19, enrolled during active disease. CDR3s include the opening cysteine and the closing phenylalanine or tryptophan.

j_call | v_call | cdr3_aa
TRBJ1-1 | TRBV5-1 | CASSPRRDAGTEAFF
TRBJ1-2 | TRBV5-1 | CASSLTGDHYGYTF
TRBJ2-5 | TRBV7-2 | CASSLGTSGAGNQETQYF
TRBJ2-2 | TRBV19 | CASKMQGRFAGELFF
TRBJ2-3 | TRBV5-8 | CASSLTGGPTDTQYF
TRBJ1-1 | TRBV23-1 | CARTGGAGTTEAFF
TRBJ2-2 | TRBV30 | CAWRVLAGVPGELFF
TRBJ2-7 | TRBV6-5 | CASTRAGSGEQYF
TRBJ2-3 | TRBV7-2 | CASSLYLAGGPTDTQYF
TRBJ1-4 | TRBV19 | CASSHRDRGATNEKLFF
TRBJ1-1 | TRBV7-9 | CASSLDAGVKNTEAFF
TRBJ1-2 | TRBV19 | CASRYAGIPNYGYTF
TRBJ2-1 | TRBV7-9 | CASSSDRGPWDEQFF
TRBJ2-1 | TRBV12-5 | CASGLVTSGRVGNEQFF
TRBJ1-4 | TRBV3-1/TRBV3-2 | CASSPREGAANEKLFF
TRBJ2-3 | TRBV5-1 | CASSLGTGTGETDTQYF
TRBJ1-2 | TRBV7-2 | CASSADRYNYGYTF
TRBJ2-5 | TRBV19 | CASSGTGGETQYF
TRBJ2-1 | TRBV5-4 | CASSFGTGGYNEQFF
TRBJ2-7 | TRBV7-2 | CASSLESSGAYEQYF
TRBJ1-3 | TRBV5-6 | CASSLVTLRGAGNTIYF
TRBJ1-1 | TRBV5-6 | CASSLGAGLDTEAFF
TRBJ1-5 | TRBV5-4 | CASSLGGQGTQPQHF
TRBJ1-2 | TRBV11-2 | CASSPPGQFFSNYGYTF
TRBJ1-4 | TRBV13 | CASSSGTGAEKLFF
TRBJ2-2 | TRBV24-1 | CATSQSGAGALNGELFF
TRBJ2-7 | TRBV6-5 | CASSPRGQGAREQYF
TRBJ1-2 | TRBV6-5 | CASSYTGTVNYGYTF
TRBJ2-1 | TRBV6-5 | CASSKPRSSYNEQFF
TRBJ2-7 | TRBV7-9 | CASSLSSRRAYEQYF
TRBJ2-1 | TRBV29-1 | CSVARQGYYNEQFF
TRBJ2-5 | TRBV7-7 | CASSLSGLAGGETQYF
TRBJ2-5 | TRBV4-2 | CASSSSGVQETQYF
TRBJ1-6 | TRBV6-6 | CASSLQGASNSYNSPLHF
TRBJ1-5 | TRBV2 | CASHNGPSYSNQPQHF
TRBJ2-1 | TRBV19 | CASSIGTSGGEYNEQFF
TRBJ2-7 | TRBV12-5 | CASGSGTEKEQYF
TRBJ1-2 | TRBV7-8 | CASSRDRANYGYTF
TRBJ1-5 | TRBV7-2 | CASSARERGGNQPQHF
TRBJ1-1 | TRBV9 | CASSTTGGSTEAFF
TRBJ2-7 | TRBV29-1 | CSVPGEPWGEQYF
TRBJ2-2 | TRBV18 | CASSPNRRGNTGELFF
TRBJ1-6 | TRBV6-6 | CASSIEDRGSSPLHF
TRBJ1-2 | TRBV6-1 | CASSQDLRRPGGGYTF
TRBJ1-2 | TRBV19 | CASSDGTGGVDYGYTF
TRBJ2-1 | TRBV5-1 | CASTFGLAGVAEQFF
TRBJ2-1 | TRBV19 | CASSSLAGGWDYNEQFF
TRBJ2-3 | TRBV7-9 | CASSRGTGWPDTQYF
TRBJ1-4 | TRBV7-9 | CASRPWGGANEKLFF
TRBJ2-7 | TRBV5-4 | CASSLGVAGGPGYEQYF
TRBJ1-2 | TRBV19 | CASSMGDANYGYTF
TRBJ1-3 | TRBV19 | CASSPTRQGERRNTIYF
TRBJ1-4 | TRBV18 | CASSPQQGSDEKLFF